This TCR beta chain came from a study of T cells expressing NK-cell markers. Using the 5' RACE reads, TCRdb records one entry per CDR3 protein without DNA. Here the sample table reports some 500,000 distinct CDR3 sequences. The CDR3 totals 16 residues. From germline, CDR1 is MNHEY and CDR2 SVGAGI. This receptor was identified in a woman between 45 and 60 years old in good health. The sample comprised blood T cells: a sorted CD56 or NKG2C T cell subset, CD4+ or CD8+ T cells, or bulk PBMC T cells (not recorded which). The rearrangement uses TRBV6-5 and TRBJ2-5; TCRdb gives TRBD2 as the D gene, but with no DNA this cannot be confirmed. The CDR3 sequence: CASSYSRVSGAETQYF.